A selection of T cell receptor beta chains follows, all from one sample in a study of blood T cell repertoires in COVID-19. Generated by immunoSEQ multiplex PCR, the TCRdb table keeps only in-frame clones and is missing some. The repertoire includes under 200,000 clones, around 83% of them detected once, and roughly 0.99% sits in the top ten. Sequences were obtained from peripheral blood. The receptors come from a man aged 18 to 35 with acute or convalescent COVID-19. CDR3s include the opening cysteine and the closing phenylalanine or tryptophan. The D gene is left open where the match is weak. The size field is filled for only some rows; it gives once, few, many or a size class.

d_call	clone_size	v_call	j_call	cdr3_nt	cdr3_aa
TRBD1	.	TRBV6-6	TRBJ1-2	TGTGCCAGCAGAAGGACCGGGACAGGGGAAGGCTATGGCTACACCTTC	CASRRTGTGEGYGYTF
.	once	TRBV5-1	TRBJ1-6	TGCGCCAGCAGGGGGCGAACTGATAATTCACCCCTCCACTTT	CASRGRTDNSPLHF
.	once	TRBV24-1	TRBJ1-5	TGTGCCACCAGTGATGAACAGGGCAATCAGCCCCAGCATTTT	CATSDEQGNQPQHF
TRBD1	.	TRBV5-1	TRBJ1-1	TGCGCCAGCAGCTTGGCCGCAGGGGGGAACACTGAAGCTTTCTTT	CASSLAAGGNTEAFF
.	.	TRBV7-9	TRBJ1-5	TGTGCCAGCAGCTTAGCAACAGGGCCAGGCCAGCCCCAGCATTTT	CASSLATGPGQPQHF
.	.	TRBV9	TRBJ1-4	TGTGCCAGCAGCGTAGACACGGGAAGCAATGAAAAACTGTTTTTT	CASSVDTGSNEKLFF
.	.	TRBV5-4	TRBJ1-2	TGTGCCAGCAGCTTGTGGCACAGGCCTAACTATGGCTACACCTTC	CASSLWHRPNYGYTF
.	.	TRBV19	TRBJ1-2	TGTGCCAGTAGTCAAAACATCAGGGTAATCAATGGCTACACCTTC	CASSQNIRVINGYTF
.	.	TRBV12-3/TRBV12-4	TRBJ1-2	TGTGCCAGCAGTCTTTCTAACTATGGCTACACCTTC	CASSLSNYGYTF
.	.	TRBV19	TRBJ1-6	TGTGCCAGTAGTACCCGGTGGAGGGGCTCCTATAATTCACCCCTCCACTTT	CASSTRWRGSYNSPLHF
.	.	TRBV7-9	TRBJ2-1	TGTGCCAGCAGCTTATTGAATGAGCGGAATAAAAATGAGCAGTTCTTC	CASSLLNERNKNEQFF
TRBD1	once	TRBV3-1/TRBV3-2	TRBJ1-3	TGTGCCAGCAGCCGAGGGACAGGGTCAGCAAACACCATATATTTT	CASSRGTGSANTIYF
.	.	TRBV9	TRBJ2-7	TGTGCCAGCAGCGCCGCCGACAGTTTCCTCCTTGGCGAGCAGTACTTC	CASSAADSFLLGEQYF
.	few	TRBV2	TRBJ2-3	TGTGCCAGCAGTGAACAGGCAGGGGCGGGAGATACGCAGTATTTT	CASSEQAGAGDTQYF